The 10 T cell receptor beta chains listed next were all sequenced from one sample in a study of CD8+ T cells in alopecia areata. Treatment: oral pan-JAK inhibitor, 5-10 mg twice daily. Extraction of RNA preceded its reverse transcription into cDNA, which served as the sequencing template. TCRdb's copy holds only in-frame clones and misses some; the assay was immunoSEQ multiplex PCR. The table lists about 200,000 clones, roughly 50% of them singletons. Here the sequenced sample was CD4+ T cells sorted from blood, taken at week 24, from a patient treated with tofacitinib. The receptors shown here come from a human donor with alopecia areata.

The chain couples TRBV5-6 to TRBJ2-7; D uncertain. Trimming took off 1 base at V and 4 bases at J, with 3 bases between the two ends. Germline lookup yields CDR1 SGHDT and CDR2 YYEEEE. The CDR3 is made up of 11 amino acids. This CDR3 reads CASSLMYEQYF. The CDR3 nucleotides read TGTGCCAGCAGCTTGATGTACGAGCAGTACTTC.

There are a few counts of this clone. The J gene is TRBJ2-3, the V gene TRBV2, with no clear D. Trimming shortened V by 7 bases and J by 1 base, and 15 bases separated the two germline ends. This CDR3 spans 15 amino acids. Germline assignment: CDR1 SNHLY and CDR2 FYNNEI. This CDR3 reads CASIIGPPGTDTQYF. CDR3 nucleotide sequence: TGTGCCAGCATTATTGGGCCTCCCGGCACAGATACGCAGTATTTT. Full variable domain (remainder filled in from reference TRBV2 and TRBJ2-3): EPEVTQTPSHQVTQMGQEVILRCVPISNHLYFYWYRQILGQKVEFLVSFYNNEISEKSEIFDDQFSVERPDGSNFTLKIRSTKLEDSAMYFCASIIGPPGTDTQYFGPGTRLTVL.

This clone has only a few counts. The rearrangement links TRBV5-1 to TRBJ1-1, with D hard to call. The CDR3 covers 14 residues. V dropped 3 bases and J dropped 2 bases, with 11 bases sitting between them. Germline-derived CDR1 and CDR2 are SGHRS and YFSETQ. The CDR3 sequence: CASSYRPGNTEAFF. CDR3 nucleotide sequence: TGCGCCAGCAGCTATCGACCGGGTAACACTGAAGCTTTCTTT.

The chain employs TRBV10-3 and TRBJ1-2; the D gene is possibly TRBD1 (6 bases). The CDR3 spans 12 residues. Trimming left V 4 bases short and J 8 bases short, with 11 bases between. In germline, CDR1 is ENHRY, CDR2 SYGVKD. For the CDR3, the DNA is TGTGCCATCAGTGTCAACAGGGAGGGCTACACCTTC. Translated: CAISVNREGYTF.

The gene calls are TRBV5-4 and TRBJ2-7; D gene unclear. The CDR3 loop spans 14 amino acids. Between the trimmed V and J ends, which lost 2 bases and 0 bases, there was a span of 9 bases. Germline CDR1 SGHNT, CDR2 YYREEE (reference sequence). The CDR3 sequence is CASSLRGPSYEQYF. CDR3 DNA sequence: TGTGCCAGCAGCTTACGAGGCCCCTCCTACGAGCAGTACTTC. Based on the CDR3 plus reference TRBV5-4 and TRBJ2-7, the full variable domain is ETGVTQSPTHLIKTRGQQVTLRCSSQSGHNTVSWYQQALGQGPQFIFQYYREEENGRGNFPPRFSGLQFPNYSSELNVNALELDDSALYLCASSLRGPSYEQYFGPGTRLTVT.

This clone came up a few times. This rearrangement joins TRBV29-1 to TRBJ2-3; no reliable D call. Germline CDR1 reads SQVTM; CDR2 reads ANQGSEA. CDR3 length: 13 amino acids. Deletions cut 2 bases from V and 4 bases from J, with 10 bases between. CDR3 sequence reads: CSVERSNADTQYF. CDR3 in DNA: TGCAGCGTTGAAAGGTCAAACGCAGATACGCAGTATTTT.

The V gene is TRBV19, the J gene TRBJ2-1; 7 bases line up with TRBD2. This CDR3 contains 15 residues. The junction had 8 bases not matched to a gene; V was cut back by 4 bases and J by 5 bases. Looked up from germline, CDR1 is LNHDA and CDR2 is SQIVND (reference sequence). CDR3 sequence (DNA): TGTGCCAGTAGTACACCGGGACTACATAACAATGAGCAGTTCTTC. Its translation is CASSTPGLHNNEQFF.

This CDR3 is CASSLGQGGSYGYTF. CDR3 DNA: TGTGCCAGCAGTCTGGGACAGGGGGGGTCTTATGGCTACACCTTC. The chain couples TRBV28 to TRBJ1-2, with TRBD1 identical over 11 bases. Germline trimming cut 5 bases from V and 5 bases from J; bases unmatched to any gene: 7. The CDR3 has 15 amino acids. Per germline, CDR1 MDHEN and CDR2 SYDVKM.

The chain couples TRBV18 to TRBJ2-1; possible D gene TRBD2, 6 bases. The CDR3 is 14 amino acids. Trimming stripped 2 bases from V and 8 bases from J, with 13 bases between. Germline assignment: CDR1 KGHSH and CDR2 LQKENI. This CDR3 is CASSPRREVYEQFF. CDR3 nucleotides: TGTGCCAGCTCACCAAGGAGGGAGGTCTATGAGCAGTTCTTC.

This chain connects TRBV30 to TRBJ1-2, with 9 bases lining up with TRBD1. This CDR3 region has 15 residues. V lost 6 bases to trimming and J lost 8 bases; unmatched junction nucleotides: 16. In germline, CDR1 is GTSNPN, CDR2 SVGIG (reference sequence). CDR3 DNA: TGTGCCTGCCCCCCGGGACAGGGCAAACCTACGGGCTACACCTTC. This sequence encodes CACPPGQGKPTGYTF.